This TCR beta chain was sequenced for a study of CD8 T cells in Susac syndrome. Study results and limitations: The study's TCR sequencing and HLA analysis covered a relatively small number of individuals, and the study acknowledged this.

To note about this clonotype: Its target is unknown.

With random hexamers, reverse transcription was performed on roughly 0.5 to 1 ug of RNA. The CDR3 of TCR beta was amplified by immunoSEQ multiplex PCR across 54 Vbeta and 13 Jbeta. TCRdb re-analysed the immunoSEQ multiplex PCR reads in MiXCR, keeping a single row per CDR3 protein. The table lists roughly 200,000 distinct CDR3 sequences, 94% of them singletons, with approximately 0.11% in the top ten. TEMRA cells were enriched by FACS, while CD8+ and CD4+ T cells were obtained through a negative isolation that was performed magnetically. Sequencing was done on a sample of CD4+ T cells from PBMCs. This clonotype was sampled from a human donor with Susac syndrome.

The CDR3 nucleotides read TGTGCCAGCAGCTCGGGAGGACTAGAACAAGAGACCCAGTACTTC. Its translation is CASSSGGLEQETQYF. The genes are TRBV11-3 and TRBJ2-5; TRBD2 matches 7 bases. V shed 4 bases, J shed 2 bases, and the junction held 7 bases outside the gene matches. The CDR3 has 15 residues. From germline, CDR1 is SGHNT and CDR2 YENEEA. Complete variable domain (other parts from reference TRBV11-3 and TRBJ2-5): EAGVVQSPRYKIIEKKQPVAFWCNPISGHNTLYWYLQNLGQGPELLIRYENEEAVDDSQLPKDRFSAERLKGVDSTLKIQPAELGDSAVYLCASSSGGLEQETQYFGPGTRLLVL.